Listed below are T cell receptor beta chains from one sample, sequenced in a study of T cell responses to AZD1222 COVID-19 vaccine. TCRdb keeps only in-frame clones here, not all; method: immunoSEQ multiplex PCR. Here the sample spans 130,000 to 150,000 clones, 88% being singletons. The specimen was peripheral blood, collected on day 0 of AZD1222 vaccination. These receptors were obtained from an adult in good health. Each CDR3 is given with its conserved first and last residue. The D gene is left open where the match is weak. Only some rows state a clone size, as once, few, many or a class for expanded clones.

size: NA
J: TRBJ1-1
D: TRBD1
V: TRBV29-1
CDR3: CSVEPGQGAPNTEAFF
DNA: TGCAGCGTTGAACCGGGACAGGGGGCGCCGAACACTGAAGCTTTCTTT

size: NA
J: TRBJ2-1
D: TRBD1
V: TRBV6-6
CDR3: CASSPGTARHEQFF
DNA: TGTGCCAGCAGCCCCGGGACAGCGCGGCATGAGCAGTTCTTC

size: NA
J: TRBJ1-1
D: NA
V: TRBV6-2/TRBV6-3
CDR3: CASSYMGQGSTEAFF
DNA: TGTGCCAGCAGTTACATGGGGCAGGGAAGTACTGAAGCTTTCTTT

size: NA
J: TRBJ1-1
D: NA
V: TRBV27
CDR3: CASSFKPMNTEAFF
DNA: TGTGCCAGCAGTTTCAAACCCATGAACACTGAAGCTTTCTTT

size: NA
J: TRBJ2-3
D: NA
V: TRBV4-2
CDR3: CASSQVRLGSSTDTQYF
DNA: TGTGCCAGCAGCCAAGTTCGTCTCGGGAGTAGCACAGATACGCAGTATTTT

size: NA
J: TRBJ2-5
D: NA
V: TRBV5-1
CDR3: CASSFGPGLAGEETQYF
DNA: NA

size: NA
J: TRBJ1-3
D: NA
V: TRBV9
CDR3: CASSPDAPTSGNTIYF
DNA: TGTGCCAGCAGCCCCGACGCACCCACCTCTGGAAACACCATATATTTT

size: NA
J: TRBJ2-1
D: TRBD2
V: TRBV29-1
CDR3: CSGGREVRYNEQFF
DNA: TGCAGCGGTGGGCGGGAGGTCAGGTACAATGAGCAGTTCTTC

size: NA
J: TRBJ2-6
D: TRBD2
V: TRBV19
CDR3: CASSINGGTSGANVLTF
DNA: TGTGCCAGTAGTATTAACGGGGGGACCTCTGGGGCCAACGTCCTGACTTTC

size: NA
J: TRBJ2-1
D: TRBD2
V: TRBV7-9
CDR3: CASSLLAGVLYNEQFF
DNA: TGTGCCAGCAGCTTACTAGCGGGGGTCTTATACAATGAGCAGTTCTTC

size: NA
J: TRBJ1-1
D: TRBD1
V: TRBV5-1
CDR3: CASSPTRQGTNTEAFF
DNA: TGCGCCAGCAGCCCTACCCGACAGGGCACGAACACTGAAGCTTTCTTT

size: NA
J: TRBJ2-1
D: NA
V: TRBV5-1
CDR3: CASSLFVAGENEQFF
DNA: TGCGCCAGCAGCTTGTTCGTGGCAGGGGAGAATGAGCAGTTCTTC

size: NA
J: TRBJ2-3
D: NA
V: TRBV12-5
CDR3: CASGLTGQSTDTQYF
DNA: TGTGCTAGTGGTTTGACCGGACAAAGCACAGATACGCAGTATTTT

size: once
J: TRBJ2-7
D: NA
V: TRBV5-8
CDR3: CASSLTGPGQYF
DNA: TGTGCCAGCAGCTTAACCGGACCCGGGCAGTACTTC

size: NA
J: TRBJ1-4
D: NA
V: TRBV9
CDR3: CASTKGGLGEKLFF
DNA: TGTGCCAGCACAAAGGGGGGTCTCGGTGAAAAACTGTTTTTT

size: NA
J: TRBJ1-4
D: TRBD1
V: TRBV6-1
CDR3: CASSETGSNEKLFF
DNA: TGTGCCAGCAGTGAGACAGGGTCTAATGAAAAACTGTTTTTT

size: once
J: TRBJ2-7
D: TRBD1
V: TRBV2
CDR3: CASSAGGITYEQYF
DNA: TGTGCCAGCAGCGCAGGGGGCATAACCTACGAGCAGTACTTC

size: few
J: TRBJ1-2
D: NA
V: TRBV11-3
CDR3: CASSLEGRTGGYTF
DNA: TGTGCCAGCAGCTTAGAAGGAAGGACCGGAGGCTACACCTTC

size: NA
J: TRBJ2-1
D: NA
V: TRBV11-3
CDR3: CASSLARGGSSYNEQFF
DNA: TGTGCCAGCAGCTTGGCCCGAGGGGGGAGCTCCTACAATGAGCAGTTCTTC

size: few
J: TRBJ2-7
D: NA
V: TRBV6-4
CDR3: CANPGILDRSYEQYF
DNA: TGTGCCAACCCGGGAATTTTAGACCGGAGCTACGAGCAGTACTTC

size: NA
J: TRBJ2-7
D: NA
V: TRBV7-6
CDR3: CASSSRSDGNYEQYF
DNA: TGTGCCAGCAGCTCACGAAGCGACGGAAACTACGAGCAGTACTTC

size: few
J: TRBJ1-5
D: NA
V: TRBV5-1
CDR3: CASSPDGNQPQHF
DNA: TGCGCCAGCAGTCCCGACGGTAATCAGCCCCAGCATTTT

size: NA
J: TRBJ2-3
D: NA
V: TRBV27
CDR3: CASSFRSTPTQYF
DNA: TGTGCCAGCAGTTTTCGGAGCACGCCTACGCAGTATTTT

size: NA
J: TRBJ2-3
D: TRBD2
V: TRBV4-2
CDR3: CASSQDHGTSGSPTDTQYF
DNA: TGTGCCAGCAGCCAAGATCACGGGACTAGCGGGAGTCCCACAGATACGCAGTATTTT

size: NA
J: TRBJ1-2
D: NA
V: TRBV28
CDR3: CATQEANYGYTF
DNA: TGTGCCACCCAGGAAGCTAACTATGGCTACACCTTC

size: NA
J: TRBJ1-6
D: NA
V: TRBV5-1
CDR3: CASSYGDGGNSPLHF
DNA: TGCGCCAGCAGCTACGGGGACGGGGGAAATTCACCCCTCCACTTT

size: NA
J: TRBJ2-4
D: NA
V: TRBV5-6
CDR3: CASSPGDYKNIQYF
DNA: TGTGCCAGCAGCCCGGGTGACTACAAAAACATTCAGTACTTC

size: NA
J: TRBJ1-2
D: NA
V: TRBV5-6
CDR3: CASSLSLFTYGYTF
DNA: TGTGCCAGCAGCTTGAGTCTTTTTACCTATGGCTACACCTTC

size: NA
J: TRBJ2-1
D: TRBD2
V: TRBV5-1
CDR3: CASSLVSSGRPNEQFF
DNA: TGCGCCAGCAGCCTGGTCTCTAGCGGGAGGCCCAATGAGCAGTTCTTC

size: NA
J: TRBJ1-2
D: NA
V: TRBV19
CDR3: CATEGGAHGYTF
DNA: TGTGCCACCGAGGGGGGGGCGCATGGCTACACCTTC

size: once
J: TRBJ1-1
D: NA
V: TRBV19
CDR3: CASSSRGLNTEAFF
DNA: TGTGCCAGTAGTTCCCGGGGGCTGAACACTGAAGCTTTCTTT

size: NA
J: TRBJ2-2
D: TRBD2
V: TRBV19
CDR3: CASSTGGPITGELFF
DNA: TGTGCCAGTAGTACGGGAGGGCCTATCACCGGGGAGCTGTTTTTT

size: NA
J: TRBJ1-1
D: NA
V: TRBV6-5
CDR3: CASSHRSTVGVGAFF
DNA: TGTGCCAGCAGTCACCGGTCGACAGTAGGGGTAGGAGCTTTCTTT

size: NA
J: TRBJ1-3
D: NA
V: TRBV30
CDR3: CAWSTSGNTIYF
DNA: TGTGCCTGGAGTACTTCTGGAAACACCATATATTTT

size: NA
J: TRBJ1-1
D: TRBD1
V: TRBV18
CDR3: CASSPQGARSNTEAFF
DNA: TGTGCCAGCTCACCACAGGGGGCCAGGTCGAACACTGAAGCTTTCTTT

size: NA
J: TRBJ1-4
D: TRBD1
V: TRBV11-1
CDR3: CASSLTGQDEKLFF
DNA: TGTGCCAGCAGCTTAACAGGACAGGATGAAAAACTGTTTTTT

size: NA
J: TRBJ2-2
D: NA
V: TRBV9
CDR3: CASSPLERANTGELFF
DNA: TGTGCCAGCAGCCCCCTCGAGCGAGCGAACACCGGGGAGCTGTTTTTT

size: NA
J: TRBJ1-5
D: NA
V: TRBV7-2
CDR3: CASSFGGNQPQHF
DNA: TGTGCCAGCAGCTTTGGGGGGAATCAGCCCCAGCATTTT

size: NA
J: TRBJ2-3
D: NA
V: TRBV11-3
CDR3: CASSLVVQGQQDTQYF
DNA: TGTGCCAGCAGCTTAGTGGTCCAGGGGCAACAAGATACGCAGTATTTT

size: NA
J: TRBJ1-1
D: TRBD1
V: TRBV19
CDR3: CASRPRQGALVEAFF
DNA: TGTGCCAGTAGACCCAGACAGGGGGCGTTGGTTGAAGCTTTCTTT